The 20 T cell receptor beta chains presented below share a single source sample, sequenced in a study of shared clonotypes between healthy human individuals. Generated by immunoSEQ multiplex PCR, the TCRdb table keeps only in-frame clones and is missing some. The table has 2.3 million or so clones, more than 85% seen once; the top ten hold 0.39%. Specimen: naive CD4+ T cells from PBMCs. Subset indicated: CD45RA+ positively selected. Source of these receptors: a man aged 18 to 35 in good health. Some clones in this sample may be carry-over from other donors' samples.

This sequence joins TRBV5-1 and TRBJ2-3; 9 nucleotides match TRBD2. J gave up 4 bases and V 4 bases, and 10 bases lay outside the gene matches. The CDR3 spans 16 residues. The germline V gene has CDR1 SGHRS and CDR2 YFSETQ. The CDR3 coding sequence is TGCGCCAGCAGCCCTCCCGGACTAGCGAGCGCAGATACGCAGTATTTT. It is translated as CASSPPGLASADTQYF.

In this sample, this clone turned up once. The rearrangement links TRBV6-1 to TRBJ1-2; perhaps TRBD1 as D (6 bases). The CDR3 sequence is 14 residues long. CDR1 MNHNS and CDR2 SASEGT come from the germline V gene. The V end lost 3 bases, the J end lost 4 bases, and 12 bases lay between the germline ends. Written as DNA, the CDR3 is TGTGCCAGCAGTGAGAACGACAGGAGCTATGGCTACACCTTC. It codes for CASSENDRSYGYTF.

CDR3 loop: CAWTLTGGGYTEAFF. DNA for the CDR3: TGTGCCTGGACACTTACGGGGGGAGGTTACACTGAAGCTTTCTTT. The V call is TRBV30, the J call TRBJ1-1; TRBD1 might be the D (5 bases). The CDR3 consists of 15 residues. The V gene lost 4 bases and the J gene lost 3 bases, with 18 bases spanning the gap. From germline, CDR1 is GTSNPN and CDR2 SVGIG (reference sequence).

V gene TRBV6-1 combines with J gene TRBJ1-2, with D uncertain. V lost 7 bases to trimming and J lost 1 base, with 13 bases between them. The CDR3 is 14 residues long. Germline V CDR1 and CDR2: MNHNS, SASEGT. CDR3 coding DNA: TGTGCCAGCATAGAGACCCCGTTTAACTATGGCTACACCTTC. Translated, it gives CASIETPFNYGYTF.

V is TRBV7-9 and J is TRBJ2-1, with TRBD1 as a possible D gene (6 bases). The CDR3 has 13 residues. Germline V gene data show CDR1 as SEHNR and CDR2 as FQNEAQ (reference sequence). V lost 3 bases and J 8 bases, leaving 11 bases between the germline ends. The CDR3 DNA follows: TGTGCCAGCAGCTTCTTGGGGGCAGATGAGCAGTTCTTC. Its translation: CASSFLGADEQFF. Full variable domain (missing parts from reference TRBV7-9 and TRBJ2-1): DTGVSQNPRHKITKRGQNVTFRCDPISEHNRLYWYRQTLGQGPEFLTYFQNEAQLEKSRLLSDRFSAERPKGSFSTLEIQRTEQGDSAMYLCASSFLGADEQFFGPGTRLTVL.

This clone appeared a single time. The chain employs TRBV6-6 and TRBJ2-2; 7 bases are shared with TRBD2. The trim removed 7 bases at V and 4 bases at J, leaving 12 bases unmatched. Germline V lookup: CDR1 MNHNY, CDR2 SVGAGI (reference sequence). CDR3 length: 16 residues. The DNA for the CDR3 is TGTGCCAGCACCAAGAGCGGGACTCGGGGCACCGGGGAGCTGTTTTTT. Residues: CASTKSGTRGTGELFF.

This clone was seen only once. Other DNA sequences within the sample encode an identical CDR3. This chain joins TRBV28 and TRBJ1-1, with unresolved D. The CDR3 spans 13 residues. Germline V lookup: CDR1 MDHEN, CDR2 SYDVKM. V lost 6 bases, J lost 0 bases, and 8 bases lay in between. CDR3 DNA: TGTGCCAGCAGCCTTACAATGAACACTGAAGCTTTCTTT. Residues: CASSLTMNTEAFF.

Turning to this clone: The identical CDR3 is also encoded by other nucleotide sequences in the sample. V is TRBV5-1 and J is TRBJ2-3; the D is unclear. The ends were cut back, 1 base at V and 2 bases at J, with 8 bases in the middle. The CDR3 loop spans 14 amino acids. From germline, CDR1 is SGHRS and CDR2 YFSETQ. The CDR3 loop is CASSLIADTDTQYF. As DNA, the CDR3 is TGCGCCAGCAGCTTGATTGCGGACACAGATACGCAGTATTTT. The full variable domain, rest sourced from reference TRBV5-1 and TRBJ2-3, is KAGVTQTPRYLIKTRGQQVTLSCSPISGHRSVSWYQQTPGQGLQFLFEYFSETQRNKGNFPGRFSGRQFSNSRSEMNVSTLELGDSALYLCASSLIADTDTQYFGPGTRLTVL.

The V and J genes are TRBV4-1 and TRBJ2-2; TRBD2 aligns across 9 bases. The CDR3 is made up of 17 amino acids. CDR1 and CDR2 from the germline V gene are MGHRA and YSYEKL. The junction had 9 bases not matched to a gene; V was cut back by 1 base and J by 6 bases. This CDR3 is CASSQGPVRTSAGELFF. The CDR3 DNA is TGCGCCAGCAGCCAAGGACCTGTGAGGACTAGCGCCGGGGAGCTGTTTTTT.

The rearrangement joins TRBV7-3 to TRBJ1-5; the match to TRBD1 covers 8 bases. Trimming took 5 bases from V and 5 from J; bases not matched to a gene: 5. The CDR3 is made up of 14 amino acids. Germline V gene lookup returns CDR1 SGHTA and CDR2 FQGTGA. The CDR3 DNA reads as TGTGCCAGCAGCCCAGACAGGGGAGATCAGCCCCAGCATTTT. It specifies CASSPDRGDQPQHF.

The chain couples TRBV16 to TRBJ1-2, with D possibly matching TRBD1 (6 bases). CDR1 is KGHSY, CDR2 FQNENV, per germline. This CDR3 contains 13 residues. The V gene lost 6 bases and the J gene lost 3 bases, with 11 bases spanning the gap. The CDR3 is CASRGTGYYGYTF. The CDR3 DNA follows: TGTGCCAGCAGGGGCACAGGGTACTATGGCTACACCTTC.

This chain links TRBV9 with TRBJ2-1; 12 bases are shared with TRBD2. This CDR3 region has 17 residues. Unmatched junction bases numbered 13, after V lost 3 bases and J lost 9 bases. Germline V CDR1 and CDR2: SGDLS, YYNGEE. The DNA of the CDR3 is TGTGCCAGCAGCGCGAGACTAGCGGGAGCCAAAGCCCCTGAGCAGTTCTTC. Translating it yields CASSARLAGAKAPEQFF.

The CDR3 sequence is CASTPGRSSYEQYF. The CDR3 nucleotides read TGTGCCAGTACCCCAGGCCGAAGCTCCTACGAGCAGTACTTC. The chain is built from TRBV7-2 and TRBJ2-7; D remains unclear. Deletions cut 9 bases from V and 0 bases from J, with 15 bases between. The CDR3 runs 14 residues. CDR1 and CDR2 from the germline V gene are SGHTA and FQGNSA.

This chain uses TRBV5-1 with TRBJ1-2, with D perhaps matching TRBD1 (6 bases). The CDR3 extends over 13 amino acids. V shed 4 bases and J shed 8 bases, with 15 bases lying between them. The germline gives CDR1 SGHRS, CDR2 YFSETQ. The CDR3 loop is CASSPPGAQGYTF. CDR3 in DNA: TGCGCCAGCAGCCCCCCGGGGGCGCAAGGCTACACCTTC.

This chain links TRBV5-1 with TRBJ1-4; the match to TRBD1 covers 7 bases. The V and J ends lost 4 bases and 8 bases, in that order; junction bases with no gene match: 17. The CDR3 is 17 residues long. Germline assignment: CDR1 SGHRS and CDR2 YFSETQ. The CDR3, as DNA: TGCGCCAGCAGCCCACACGCGGACAGGCCCCCGACCGAAAAACTGTTTTTT. Translation: CASSPHADRPPTEKLFF.

The rearrangement uses TRBV2 and TRBJ2-7, with TRBD1 matching 8 bases. V shed 4 bases, J shed 8 bases, and the junction held 7 bases outside the gene matches. Germline V gene data show CDR1 as SNHLY and CDR2 as FYNNEI. The CDR3 is made up of 13 amino acids. The CDR3 region has the DNA TGTGCCAGCAGTGGGGAACAGGGGGTCCAGCAGTACTTC. Protein: CASSGEQGVQQYF.

Only a few counts were recorded for this clone. Additional DNA sequences in this sample encode the identical CDR3. The V and J genes are TRBV2 and TRBJ2-3, with D hard to call. The V gene's germline CDR1 is SNHLY and CDR2 FYNNEI. V shed 5 bases and J shed 2 bases, with 2 bases lying between them. This CDR3 is built from 11 residues. CDR3 in amino acids: CASSPTDTQYF. The DNA for the CDR3 is TGTGCCAGCAGTCCCACAGATACGCAGTATTTT.

This chain connects TRBV6-5 to TRBJ1-1, with D hard to call. Per germline, CDR1 MNHEY and CDR2 SVGAGI. Trimming pared 1 base from V and 9 bases from J, leaving 6 bases between. This CDR3 is 11 amino acids long. The CDR3, as DNA: TGTGCCAGCAGTTACTTAAGCAAAGCTTTCTTT. This sequence encodes CASSYLSKAFF.

This clone appeared a single time. The chain carries TRBV7-3 and TRBJ2-7; 8 positions agree with TRBD1. The CDR3 has 16 residues. The ends lost 0 bases at V and 7 bases at J; junction bases unmatched: 11. Per germline, CDR1 SGHTA and CDR2 FQGTGA. The CDR3 reads CASSLTWTGRSEEQYF. CDR3 nucleotide sequence: TGTGCCAGCAGCTTAACGTGGACAGGGAGGTCGGAAGAGCAGTACTTC.

The V call is TRBV7-6, the J call TRBJ1-1, with a tentative D call TRBD1 (5 bases). Trimming removed 1 base from V and 0 bases from J, with 12 bases in between. The germline V gene has CDR1 SGHVS and CDR2 FNYEAQ. The length of the CDR3 is 16 residues. The chain's CDR3 is CASSLGGANMNTEAFF. The DNA of the CDR3 is TGTGCCAGCAGCTTAGGTGGGGCAAACATGAACACTGAAGCTTTCTTT. The complete variable domain, with remaining parts taken from reference TRBV7-6 and TRBJ1-1, reads GAGVSQSPRYKVTKRGQDVALRCDPISGHVSLYWYRQALGQGPEFLTYFNYEAQQDKSGLPNDRFSAERPEGSISTLTIQRTEQRDSAMYRCASSLGGANMNTEAFFGQGTRLTVV.